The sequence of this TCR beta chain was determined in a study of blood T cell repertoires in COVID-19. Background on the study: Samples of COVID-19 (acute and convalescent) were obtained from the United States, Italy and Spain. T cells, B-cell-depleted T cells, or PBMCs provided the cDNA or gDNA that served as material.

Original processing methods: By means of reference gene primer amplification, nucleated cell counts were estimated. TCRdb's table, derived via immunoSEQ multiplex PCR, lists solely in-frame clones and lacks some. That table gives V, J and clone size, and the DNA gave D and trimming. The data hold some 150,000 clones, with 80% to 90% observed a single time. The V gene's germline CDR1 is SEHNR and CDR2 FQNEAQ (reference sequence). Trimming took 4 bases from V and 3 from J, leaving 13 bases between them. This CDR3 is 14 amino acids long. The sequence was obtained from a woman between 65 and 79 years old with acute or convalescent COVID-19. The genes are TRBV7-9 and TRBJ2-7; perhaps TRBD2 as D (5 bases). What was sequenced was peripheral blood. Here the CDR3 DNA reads TGTGCCAGCAGCTCGGAGAGGGCCTTCTACGAGCAGTACGTC. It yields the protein CASSSERAFYEQYV.